This T cell receptor (beta chain) stems from a study of T cell changes during pregnancy in multiple sclerosis. CDR1 is SGHTA and CDR2 is FQGNSA in the germline V gene. The CDR3 sequence is 18 residues long. V was clipped by 1 base and J by 2 bases; unmatched bases: 10. Clones were read by immunoSEQ multiplex PCR, and TCRdb kept only the in-frame ones, dropping some. The data show tens of thousands of clones, under 95% seen once. V gene TRBV7-2 combines with J gene TRBJ2-1; 8 nucleotides align to TRBD1. The sequence derives from a female donor with multiple sclerosis, enrolled in a pregnancy study. The material sequenced was CD8+ T cells from peripheral blood mononuclear cells, taken in the third trimester of pregnancy. Here the CDR3 reads CASSLEGSGGIAYNEQFF. CDR3 in DNA: TGTGCCAGCAGCTTAGAGGGGTCAGGGGGCATCGCCTACAATGAGCAGTTCTTC.